This T cell receptor (beta chain) was sequenced in a study of technical replicates of blood from a few donors. The repertoire was sequenced with immunoSEQ multiplex PCR; TCRdb's copy has only in-frame clones and lacks some. This table has more than 65,000 clones, about 93% appearing once. Germline values: CDR1 MDHEN, CDR2 SYDVKM. The CDR3 contains 16 residues. Unmatched junction bases numbered 12, after V lost 6 bases and J lost 5 bases. This clonotype originated in a human donor in good health. The rearrangement joins TRBV28 to TRBJ2-2; 7 positions agree with TRBD2. The specimen was T cells isolated from PBMCs. CDR3 coding DNA: TGTGCCAGCAGCTTCTTGGGCGGGAGAAGAACCGGGGAGCTGTTTTTT. Translated: CASSFLGGRRTGELFF.